Shown below are 14 T cell receptor beta chains from a single sample sequenced in a study of T cell repertoires in cytomegalovirus infection. TCRdb re-called the reads with MiXCR, one entry per CDR3 protein. Among roughly 720,000 distinct CDR3 sequences listed, 35% to 40% were seen once. The sequencing input was PBMCs. The source is a human donor in good health (CMV status not recorded). Some clones in this sample may be carry-over from other donors' samples.

This rearrangement joins TRBV28 to TRBJ2-1, with 8 bases matching TRBD2. Trimming took 3 bases from V and 8 from J; bases not matched to a gene: 9. Germline V gives CDR1 MDHEN, CDR2 SYDVKM. The CDR3 sequence is 15 residues long. This CDR3 reads CASSFFRGGGYEQFF. Written as DNA, the CDR3 is TGTGCCAGCAGTTTTTTCCGGGGCGGGGGGTATGAGCAGTTCTTC.

A few counts support this clonotype. The chain links TRBV6-1 to TRBJ2-5; 7 bases are a match to TRBD1. V shed 6 bases and J 4 bases; nucleotides not matched to a gene: 11. The CDR3 has 15 amino acids. Germline V gene sequence: CDR1 MNHNS, CDR2 SASEGT. The CDR3 here is CASRKKQGFGETQYF. The CDR3 nucleotides read TGTGCCAGCAGGAAAAAACAGGGGTTCGGAGAGACCCAGTACTTC.

The V and J genes are TRBV7-2 and TRBJ2-1; D is perhaps TRBD2 (5 bases). The germline V gene has CDR1 SGHTA and CDR2 FQGNSA. The CDR3 extends over 16 amino acids. The V end lost 5 bases, the J end lost 2 bases, and 16 bases lay between the germline ends. The CDR3, as DNA: TGTGCCAGCAGCGGAAGAGGGTCAGCAACCTACAATGAGCAGTTCTTC. As protein: CASSGRGSATYNEQFF.

The chain links TRBV28 to TRBJ2-7, with 7 bases fitting TRBD1. Trimming cost V 10 bases and J 2 bases; bases outside gene matches: 8. CDR1 is MDHEN, CDR2 SYDVKM, per germline. There are 13 residues in the CDR3. The CDR3 loop reads CAMGDSSTYEQYF. DNA for the CDR3: TGTGCCATGGGGGACAGTTCAACCTACGAGCAGTACTTC.

A few counts support this clonotype. V is TRBV27 and J is TRBJ2-7; 7 bases map to TRBD1. V gave up 5 bases and J gave up 2 bases; unmatched junction bases: 6. CDR3 length equals 14 residues. The V gene's germline CDR1 is MNHEY and CDR2 SMNVEV (reference sequence). CDR3 DNA: TGTGCCAGCAGTCCGGGGACAGACGCCTACGAGCAGTACTTC. Translated: CASSPGTDAYEQYF.

V and J are TRBV4-1 and TRBJ2-4; 7 positions agree with TRBD1. With V trimmed by 1 base and J by 1 base, 4 bases remained unmatched. Germline V gene lookup returns CDR1 MGHRA and CDR2 YSYEKL. The CDR3 consists of 16 residues. In nucleotides, the CDR3 is TGCGCCAGCAGCCAAGGGGTGACAGGGGCCAAAAACATTCAGTACTTC. It specifies CASSQGVTGAKNIQYF.

This clonotype turned up a few times. The J gene is TRBJ1-2, the V gene TRBV19; 7 bases map to TRBD1. This CDR3 is 14 amino acids long. The trim removed 6 bases at V and 4 bases at J, leaving 8 bases unmatched. Germline CDR1 LNHDA, CDR2 SQIVND (reference sequence). CDR3 region: CASRLDRASYGYTF. The CDR3 DNA sequence: TGTGCCAGTAGACTAGACAGGGCAAGCTATGGCTACACCTTC.

The chain combines TRBV20-1 with TRBJ2-2; possible D gene TRBD2, 7 bases. The V and J ends lost 3 bases and 0 bases respectively, with 14 bases between them. The CDR3 contains 16 residues. From germline, CDR1 is DFQATT and CDR2 SNEGSKA (reference sequence). CDR3 DNA sequence: TGCAGTGCTAGTAAGGCGGGGGCCGCGAACACCGGGGAGCTGTTTTTT. This gives the protein CSASKAGAANTGELFF.

Turning to this clonotype: Compared with germline, one end of the junction differs, possibly owing to a read error. V usage is TRBV2 and J usage is TRBJ1-1; D is perhaps TRBD1 (5 bases). Germline CDR1 and CDR2: SNHLY and FYNNEI. The CDR3 loop spans 16 amino acids. The CDR3: CASSDGLTVRDTEALF. The CDR3 DNA is TGTGCCAGCAGTGATGGGTTGACAGTGAGAGACACTGAAGCTTTATTT.

This clonotype was recorded a few times. V gene TRBV25-1 combines with J gene TRBJ2-6; D uncertain. In germline, CDR1 is MGHDK, CDR2 SYGVNS. Trimming removed 2 bases from V and 4 bases from J, with 12 bases in between. The CDR3 runs 16 residues. DNA of the CDR3: TGTGCCAGCAGTGAACCGCCCGGGTCCGGGGCCAACGTCCTGACTTTC. As protein: CASSEPPGSGANVLTF.

Remarks on this clonotype: Given a much more abundant clone one base away, this may be a read error. The genes are TRBV12-3 or TRBV12-4 and TRBJ2-7, with 7 bases that match TRBD1. Trimming removed 6 bases from V and 2 bases from J; junction bases left unmatched: 4. The CDR3 is 13 residues long. The CDR3 region is CASSIGTAYEQYF. CDR3 DNA: TGTGCCAGCAGCATCGGGACAGCCTACGAGCAGTACTTC.

In its sample, this clonotype was seen a few times. The chain carries TRBV20-1 and TRBJ2-7; 11 nucleotides align to TRBD2. The CDR3 has 18 amino acids. V trimming: 7 bases; J trimming: 5 bases; junction bases outside the gene matches: 22. The germline CDR1 and CDR2 sequences are DFQATT and SNEGSKA (reference sequence). The CDR3 loop reads CSDQAMTSGVMGGNEQYF. The CDR3 DNA follows: TGCAGTGATCAGGCCATGACTAGCGGGGTTATGGGAGGGAACGAGCAGTACTTC.

This clonotype was detected only a few times. The V gene is TRBV5-1, the J gene TRBJ2-7; D is possibly TRBD2 (5 bases). From germline, CDR1 is SGHRS and CDR2 YFSETQ. Trimming removed 3 bases at V and 4 bases at J, with 14 bases between. The CDR3 is 14 residues long. The CDR3: CASSSRYGNYEQYF. The CDR3, as DNA: TGCGCCAGCAGCTCCAGATACGGGAATTACGAGCAGTACTTC.

J is TRBJ2-1 and V is TRBV7-2, with TRBD2 as a possible D gene (5 bases). Trimming removed 5 bases at V and 5 bases at J, with 19 bases between. Germline CDR1 and CDR2: SGHTA and FQGNSA. The length of the CDR3 is 16 residues. CDR3 in amino acids: CASSVHMGGLHNEQFF. CDR3 nucleotide sequence: TGTGCCAGCAGCGTCCATATGGGTGGACTGCACAATGAGCAGTTCTTC.